This T cell receptor beta chain was documented in a study of blood T cell repertoires in COVID-19. Whole-study context: The United States, Italy and Spain supplied acute and convalescent COVID-19 samples. Sources were T cells, B-cell-depleted T cells, or PBMCs; the material itself was cDNA or gDNA.

This clone occurred once. Within the 2 weeks before study entry, each person in the exposed group met a COVID-19 case. Under the authors' procedure: Reference gene primer amplification in the assay estimated nucleated cell counts. Sequenced by immunoSEQ multiplex PCR; TCRdb stores in-frame clones only, minus some. V and J calls and clone size follow that table, whereas D and trimming were derived from the DNA. The sample includes roughly 430,000 clones, roughly 90% of them seen just once. Sequencing used PBMCs or T cells enriched from blood (not recorded which). The sequence derives from a woman under 30 who had been exposed to COVID-19.

CDR3 nucleotides: TGTGCCAGCAGTGAACAGGATGAAAAACTGTTTTTT. Its protein product is CASSEQDEKLFF. The chain uses TRBV2 and TRBJ1-4; D gene uncertain. Trimming stripped 2 bases from V and 6 bases from J, with 4 bases between. CDR3 length: 12 amino acids. The V gene's germline CDR1 is SNHLY and CDR2 FYNNEI.